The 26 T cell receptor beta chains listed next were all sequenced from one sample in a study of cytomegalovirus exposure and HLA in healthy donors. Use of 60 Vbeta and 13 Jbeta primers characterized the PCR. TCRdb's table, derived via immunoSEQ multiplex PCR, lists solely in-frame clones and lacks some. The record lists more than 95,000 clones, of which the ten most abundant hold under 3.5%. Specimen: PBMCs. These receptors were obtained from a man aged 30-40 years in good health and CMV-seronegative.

DNA for the CDR3: TGTGCCTGGATGGTGGAGGGCCTGGACACCGGGGAGCTGTTTTTT. This gives the protein CAWMVEGLDTGELFF. This chain joins TRBV30 and TRBJ2-2; tentatively, D is TRBD2 (6 bases). Germline assignment: CDR1 GTSNPN and CDR2 SVGIG (reference sequence). V lost 4 bases and J lost 3, with 15 bases in between. The CDR3 covers 15 residues.

CDR3 bases: TGTGCCAGCAGCTGGACAGGGGCGAACACCGGGGAGCTGTTTTTT. This sequence encodes CASSWTGANTGELFF. The chain links TRBV7-8 to TRBJ2-2, with 9 nucleotides matching TRBD1. Germline V gene lookup returns CDR1 SGHVS and CDR2 FQNEAQ. The ends lost 4 bases at V and 0 bases at J; junction bases unmatched: 0. The CDR3 covers 15 residues.

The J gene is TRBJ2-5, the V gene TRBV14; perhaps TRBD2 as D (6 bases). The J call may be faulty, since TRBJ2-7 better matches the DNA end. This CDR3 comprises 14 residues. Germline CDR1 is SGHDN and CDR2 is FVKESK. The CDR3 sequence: CASSTGLSIDEQYF. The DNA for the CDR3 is TGTGCCAGCAGCACGGGACTGTCTATCGACGAGCAGTACTTC.

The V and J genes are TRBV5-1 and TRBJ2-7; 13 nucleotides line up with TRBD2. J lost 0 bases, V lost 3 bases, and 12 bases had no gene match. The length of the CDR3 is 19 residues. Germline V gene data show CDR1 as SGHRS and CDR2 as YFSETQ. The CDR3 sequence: CASSSDPILAGGPSYEQYF. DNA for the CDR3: TGCGCCAGCAGCTCCGACCCAATACTAGCGGGAGGGCCCTCCTACGAGCAGTACTTC.

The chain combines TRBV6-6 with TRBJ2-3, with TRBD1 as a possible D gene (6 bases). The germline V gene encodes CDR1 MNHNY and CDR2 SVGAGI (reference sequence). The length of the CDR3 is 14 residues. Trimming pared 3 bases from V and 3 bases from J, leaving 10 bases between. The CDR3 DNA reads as TGTGCCAGCAGTTATGTGGGGGCGACAGATACGCAGTATTTT. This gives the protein CASSYVGATDTQYF.

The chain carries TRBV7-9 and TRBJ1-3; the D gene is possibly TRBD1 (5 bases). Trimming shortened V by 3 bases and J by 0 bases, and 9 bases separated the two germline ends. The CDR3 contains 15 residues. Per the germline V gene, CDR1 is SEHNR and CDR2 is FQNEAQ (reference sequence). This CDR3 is CASSFQGHSGNTIYF. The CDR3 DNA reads TGTGCCAGCAGCTTCCAGGGCCACTCTGGAAACACCATATATTTT.

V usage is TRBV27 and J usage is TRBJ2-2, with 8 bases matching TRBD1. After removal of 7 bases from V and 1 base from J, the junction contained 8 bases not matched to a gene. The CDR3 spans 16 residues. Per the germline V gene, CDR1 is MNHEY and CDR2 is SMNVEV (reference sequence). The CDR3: CASTPSGQGNTGELFF. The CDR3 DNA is TGTGCCAGCACCCCCTCCGGACAGGGGAACACCGGGGAGCTGTTTTTT.

The CDR3 loop is CASSPGVAGVGGANVLTF. CDR3 nucleotide sequence: TGTGCCAGCAGTCCGGGCGTAGCGGGAGTTGGTGGGGCCAACGTCCTGACTTTC. The chain carries TRBV7-6 and TRBJ2-6, with TRBD2 matching over 9 bases. CDR1 and CDR2 from the germline V gene are SGHVS and FNYEAQ. The ends lost 6 bases at V and 3 bases at J; junction bases unmatched: 12. This CDR3 comprises 18 residues.

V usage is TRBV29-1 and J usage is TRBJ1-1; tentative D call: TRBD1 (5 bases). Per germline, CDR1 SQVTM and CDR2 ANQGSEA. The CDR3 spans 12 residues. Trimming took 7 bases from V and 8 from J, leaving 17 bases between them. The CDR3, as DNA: TGCAGCGCCGAGGAGGGTTGGGGCGAAGCTTTCTTT. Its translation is CSAEEGWGEAFF.

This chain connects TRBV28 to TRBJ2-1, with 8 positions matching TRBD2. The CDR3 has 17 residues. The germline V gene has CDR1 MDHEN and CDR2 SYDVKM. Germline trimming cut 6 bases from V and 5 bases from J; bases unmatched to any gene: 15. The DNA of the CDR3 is TGTGCCAGCAGCAGTCGGAATAGCGGGACCGAAAACAATGAGCAGTTCTTC. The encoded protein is CASSSRNSGTENNEQFF.

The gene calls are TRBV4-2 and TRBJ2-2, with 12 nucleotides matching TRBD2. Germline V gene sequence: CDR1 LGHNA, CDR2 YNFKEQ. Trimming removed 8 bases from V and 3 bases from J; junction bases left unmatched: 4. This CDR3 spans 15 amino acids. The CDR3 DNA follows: TGTGCCAGCCGACTAGCGGGAGCGGACACCGGGGAGCTGTTTTTT. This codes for CASRLAGADTGELFF.

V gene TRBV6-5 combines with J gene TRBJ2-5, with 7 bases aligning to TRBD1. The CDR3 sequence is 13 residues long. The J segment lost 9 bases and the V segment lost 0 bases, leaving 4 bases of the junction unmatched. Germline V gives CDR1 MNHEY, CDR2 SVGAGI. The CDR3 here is CASSYSSQGAQYF. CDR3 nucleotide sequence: TGTGCCAGCAGTTACTCCTCCCAGGGGGCCCAGTACTTC.

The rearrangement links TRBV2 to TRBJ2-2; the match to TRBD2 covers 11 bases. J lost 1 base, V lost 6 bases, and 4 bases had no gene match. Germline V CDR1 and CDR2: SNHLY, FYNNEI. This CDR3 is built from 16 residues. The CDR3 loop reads CASRDGTSGNTGELFF. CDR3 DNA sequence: TGTGCCAGCAGAGACGGGACTAGCGGGAACACCGGGGAGCTGTTTTTT.

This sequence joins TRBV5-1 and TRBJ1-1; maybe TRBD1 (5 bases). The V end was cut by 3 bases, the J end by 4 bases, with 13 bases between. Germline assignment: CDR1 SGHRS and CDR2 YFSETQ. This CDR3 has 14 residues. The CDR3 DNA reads TGCGCCAGCAGCTCAGGGTCCTTGGGCACTGAAGCTTTCTTT. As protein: CASSSGSLGTEAFF.

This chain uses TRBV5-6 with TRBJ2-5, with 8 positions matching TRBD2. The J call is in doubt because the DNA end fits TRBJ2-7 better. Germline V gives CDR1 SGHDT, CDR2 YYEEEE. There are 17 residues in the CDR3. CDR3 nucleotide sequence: TGTGCCAGCAGCTTGGTCCGAGCGGGAGAGAAATCCTACGAGCAGTACTTC. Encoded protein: CASSLVRAGEKSYEQYF.

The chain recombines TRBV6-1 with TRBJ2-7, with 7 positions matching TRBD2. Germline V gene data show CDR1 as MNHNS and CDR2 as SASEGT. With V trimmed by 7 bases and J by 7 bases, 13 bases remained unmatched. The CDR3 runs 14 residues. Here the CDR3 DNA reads TGTGCCAGCAAACCAAGCGGGGTTTCCGGTGAGCAGTACTTC. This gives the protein CASKPSGVSGEQYF.

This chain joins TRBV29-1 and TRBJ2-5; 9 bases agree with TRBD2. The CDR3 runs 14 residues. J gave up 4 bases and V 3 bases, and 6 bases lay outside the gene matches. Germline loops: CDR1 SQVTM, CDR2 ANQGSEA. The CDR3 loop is CSVEGLAGRETQYF. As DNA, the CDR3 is TGCAGCGTTGAGGGGCTAGCGGGACGAGAGACCCAGTACTTC. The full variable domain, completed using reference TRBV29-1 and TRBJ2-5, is SAVISQKPSRDICQRGTSLTIQCQVDSQVTMMFWYRQQPGQSLTLIATANQGSEATYESGFVIDKFPISRPNLTFSTLTVSNMSPEDSSIYLCSVEGLAGRETQYFGPGTRLLVL.

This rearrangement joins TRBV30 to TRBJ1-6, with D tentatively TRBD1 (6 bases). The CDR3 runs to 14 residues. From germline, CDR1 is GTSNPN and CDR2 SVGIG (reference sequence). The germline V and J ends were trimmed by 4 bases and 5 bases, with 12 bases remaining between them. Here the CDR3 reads CAWTTGQNNSPLHF. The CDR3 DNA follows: TGTGCCTGGACCACGGGACAAAATAATTCACCCCTCCACTTT.

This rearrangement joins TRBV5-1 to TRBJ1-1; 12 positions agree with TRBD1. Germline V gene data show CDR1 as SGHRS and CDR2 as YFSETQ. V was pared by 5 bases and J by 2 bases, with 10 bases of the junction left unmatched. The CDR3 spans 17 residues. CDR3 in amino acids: CASSPGTGGLLNTEAFF. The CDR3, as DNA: TGCGCCAGCAGTCCGGGGACAGGGGGCCTCCTAAACACTGAAGCTTTCTTT.

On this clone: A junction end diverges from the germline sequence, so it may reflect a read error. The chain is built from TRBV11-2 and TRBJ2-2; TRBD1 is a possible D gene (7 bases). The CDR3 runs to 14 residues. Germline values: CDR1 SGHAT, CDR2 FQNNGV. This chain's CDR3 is CASSFTRGSGGLFF. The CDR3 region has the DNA TGTGCCAGCAGCTTTACCAGGGGGTCCGGGGGGCTGTTTTTT.

The CDR3 protein is CASSLGGQIYFEKLFF. The DNA of the CDR3 is TGTGCCAGCAGTTTAGGGGGACAGATCTACTTTGAAAAACTGTTTTTT. The V gene is TRBV28, the J gene TRBJ1-4; 7 bases map to TRBD1. CDR1 and CDR2 from the germline V gene are MDHEN and SYDVKM. Trimming removed 2 bases from V and 7 bases from J; junction bases left unmatched: 10. The CDR3 length is 16 residues.

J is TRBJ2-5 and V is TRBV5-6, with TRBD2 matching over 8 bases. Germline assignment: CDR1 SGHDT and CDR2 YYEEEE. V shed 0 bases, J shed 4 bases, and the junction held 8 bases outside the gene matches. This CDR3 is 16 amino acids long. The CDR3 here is CASSLDFAGGRETQYF. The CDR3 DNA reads TGTGCCAGCAGCTTGGACTTTGCGGGAGGAAGAGAGACCCAGTACTTC.

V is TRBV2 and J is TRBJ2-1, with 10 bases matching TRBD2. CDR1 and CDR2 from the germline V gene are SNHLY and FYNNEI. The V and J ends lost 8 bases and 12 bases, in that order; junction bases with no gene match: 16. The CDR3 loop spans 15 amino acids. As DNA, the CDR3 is TGTGCCAGCTCCCCCCTTTTTAGCGGGGGGCCTGGGCAGTTCTTC. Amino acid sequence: CASSPLFSGGPGQFF.

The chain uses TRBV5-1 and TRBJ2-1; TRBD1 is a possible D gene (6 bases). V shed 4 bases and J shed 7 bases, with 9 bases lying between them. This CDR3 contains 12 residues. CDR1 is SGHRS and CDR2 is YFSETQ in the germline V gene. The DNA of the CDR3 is TGCGCCAGCAGCCGGACAGATAATGAGCAGTTCTTC. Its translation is CASSRTDNEQFF.

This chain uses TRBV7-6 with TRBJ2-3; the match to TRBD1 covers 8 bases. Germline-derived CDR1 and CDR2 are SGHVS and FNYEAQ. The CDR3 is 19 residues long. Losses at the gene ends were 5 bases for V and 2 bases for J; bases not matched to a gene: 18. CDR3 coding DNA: TGTGCCAGCAGCCATAAACTAACGGACAGGGAATTTTTCACAGATACGCAGTATTTT. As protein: CASSHKLTDREFFTDTQYF.

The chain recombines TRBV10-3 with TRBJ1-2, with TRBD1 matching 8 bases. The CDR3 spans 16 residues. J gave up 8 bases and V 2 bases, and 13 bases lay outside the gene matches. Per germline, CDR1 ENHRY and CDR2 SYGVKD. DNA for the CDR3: TGTGCCATCAGTGAGGAGGGGGACAGGTTAATGCGCGGCTACACCTTC. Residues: CAISEEGDRLMRGYTF.